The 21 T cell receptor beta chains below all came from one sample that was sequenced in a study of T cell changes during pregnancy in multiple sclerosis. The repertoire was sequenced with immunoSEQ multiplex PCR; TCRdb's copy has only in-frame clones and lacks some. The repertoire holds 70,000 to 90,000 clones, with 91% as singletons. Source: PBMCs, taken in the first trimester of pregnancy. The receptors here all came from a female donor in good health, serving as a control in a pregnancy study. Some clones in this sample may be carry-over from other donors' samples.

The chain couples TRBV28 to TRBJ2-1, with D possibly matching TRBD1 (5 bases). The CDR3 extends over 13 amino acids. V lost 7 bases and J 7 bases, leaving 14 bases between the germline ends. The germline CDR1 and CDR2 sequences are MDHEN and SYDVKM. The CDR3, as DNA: TGTGCCAGCATAACATCGACAGAAAATGAGCAGTTCTTC. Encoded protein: CASITSTENEQFF.

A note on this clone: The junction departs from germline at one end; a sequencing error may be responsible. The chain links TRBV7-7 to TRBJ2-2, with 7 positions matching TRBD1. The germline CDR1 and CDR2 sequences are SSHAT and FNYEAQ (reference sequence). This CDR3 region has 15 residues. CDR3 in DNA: TGTGCTAGCAGCCGGGACAGTATAAACACCGGGGAGCTGTTTTTT. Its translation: CASSRDSINTGELFF.

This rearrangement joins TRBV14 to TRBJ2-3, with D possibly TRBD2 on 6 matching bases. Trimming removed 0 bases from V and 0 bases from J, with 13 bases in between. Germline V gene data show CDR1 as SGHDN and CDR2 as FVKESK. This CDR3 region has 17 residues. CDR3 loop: CASSQDVGGTSTDTQYF. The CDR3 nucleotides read TGTGCCAGCAGCCAAGATGTGGGCGGGACTAGCACAGATACGCAGTATTTT.

For the CDR3, the DNA is TGTGCCTGGAGTGTAGGGAGCACTGAAGCTTTCTTT. Residues: CAWSVGSTEAFF. The chain uses TRBV30 and TRBJ1-1; no reliable D call. CDR1 is GTSNPN, CDR2 SVGIG, per germline (reference sequence). The CDR3 has 12 amino acids. The V and J ends lost 0 bases and 4 bases respectively, with 6 bases between them.

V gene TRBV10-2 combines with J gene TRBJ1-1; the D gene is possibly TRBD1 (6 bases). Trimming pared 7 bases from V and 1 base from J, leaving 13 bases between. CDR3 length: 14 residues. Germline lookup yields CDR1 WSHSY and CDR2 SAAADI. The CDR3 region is CASKTGSGNTEAFF. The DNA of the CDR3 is TGCGCCAGCAAAACAGGGAGCGGGAACACTGAAGCTTTCTTT.

CDR3 in DNA: TGTGCCAGCAGTCTCAGGGGCTACAATGAGCAGTTCTTC. It encodes CASSLRGYNEQFF. The rearrangement links TRBV6-5 to TRBJ2-1, with a possible D match to TRBD1 (6 bases). The germline V gene encodes CDR1 MNHEY and CDR2 SVGAGI. Trimming took 5 bases from V and 3 from J, leaving 8 bases between them. The CDR3 has 13 amino acids.

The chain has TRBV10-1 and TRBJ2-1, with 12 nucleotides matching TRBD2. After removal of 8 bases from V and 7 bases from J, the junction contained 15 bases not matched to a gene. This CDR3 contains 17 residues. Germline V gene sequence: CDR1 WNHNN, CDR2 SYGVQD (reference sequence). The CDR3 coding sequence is TGCGCCAGCCAAGGGACTAGCGGGCTATCCCTGGGTAATGAGCAGTTCTTC. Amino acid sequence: CASQGTSGLSLGNEQFF.

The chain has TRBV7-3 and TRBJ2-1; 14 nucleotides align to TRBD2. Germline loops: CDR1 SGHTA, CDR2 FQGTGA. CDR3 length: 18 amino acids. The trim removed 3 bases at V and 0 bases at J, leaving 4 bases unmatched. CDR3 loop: CASSFPTSGRASYNEQFF. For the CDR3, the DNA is TGTGCCAGCAGCTTCCCGACTAGCGGGAGGGCCTCCTACAATGAGCAGTTCTTC. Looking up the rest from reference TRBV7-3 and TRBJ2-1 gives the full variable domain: GAGVSQTPSNKVTEKGKYVELRCDPISGHTALYWYRQSLGQGPEFLIYFQGTGAADDSGLPNDRFFAVRPEGSVSTLKIQRTERGDSAVYLCASSFPTSGRASYNEQFFGPGTRLTVL.

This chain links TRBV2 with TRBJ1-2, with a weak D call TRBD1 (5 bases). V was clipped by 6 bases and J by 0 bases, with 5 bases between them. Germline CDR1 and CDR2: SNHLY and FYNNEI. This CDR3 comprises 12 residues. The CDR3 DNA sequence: TGTGCCAGCAGACAGGCTAACTATGGCTACACCTTC. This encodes CASRQANYGYTF.

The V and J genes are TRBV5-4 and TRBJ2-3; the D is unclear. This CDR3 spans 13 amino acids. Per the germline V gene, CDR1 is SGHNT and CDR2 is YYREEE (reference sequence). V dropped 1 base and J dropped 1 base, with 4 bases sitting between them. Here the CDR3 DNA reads TGTGCCAGCAGCTTGTTCGGCACAGATACGCAGTATTTT. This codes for CASSLFGTDTQYF. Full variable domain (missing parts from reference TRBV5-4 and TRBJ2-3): ETGVTQSPTHLIKTRGQQVTLRCSSQSGHNTVSWYQQALGQGPQFIFQYYREEENGRGNFPPRFSGLQFPNYSSELNVNALELDDSALYLCASSLFGTDTQYFGPGTRLTVL.

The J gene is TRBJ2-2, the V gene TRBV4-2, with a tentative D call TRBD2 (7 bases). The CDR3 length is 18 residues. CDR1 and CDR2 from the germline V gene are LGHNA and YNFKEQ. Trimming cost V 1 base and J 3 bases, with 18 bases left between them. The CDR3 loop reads CASSQGGGRALDTGELFF. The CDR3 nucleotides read TGTGCCAGCAGCCAAGGGGGGGGGCGCGCCCTGGACACCGGGGAGCTGTTTTTT.

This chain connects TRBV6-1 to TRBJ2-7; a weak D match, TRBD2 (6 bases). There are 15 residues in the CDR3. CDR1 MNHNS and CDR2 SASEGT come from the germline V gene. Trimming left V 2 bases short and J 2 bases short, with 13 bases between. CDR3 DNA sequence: TGTGCCAGCAGTGAATCCAATAGCGGCCCCTACGAGCAGTACTTC. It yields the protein CASSESNSGPYEQYF.

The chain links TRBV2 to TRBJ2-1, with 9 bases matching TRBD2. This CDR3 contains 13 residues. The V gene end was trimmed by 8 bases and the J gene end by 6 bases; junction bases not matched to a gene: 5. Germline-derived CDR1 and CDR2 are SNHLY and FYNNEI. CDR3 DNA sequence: TGTGCCAGCTTAGCGGGAGAAGCCAATGAGCAGTTCTTC. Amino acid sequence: CASLAGEANEQFF.

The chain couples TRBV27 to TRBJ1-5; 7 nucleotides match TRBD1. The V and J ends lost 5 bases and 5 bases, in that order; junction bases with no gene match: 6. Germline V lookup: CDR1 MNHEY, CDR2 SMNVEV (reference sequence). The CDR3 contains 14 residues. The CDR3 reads CASSQGTGDQPQHF. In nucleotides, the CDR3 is TGTGCCAGCAGTCAAGGAACAGGGGATCAGCCCCAGCATTTT.

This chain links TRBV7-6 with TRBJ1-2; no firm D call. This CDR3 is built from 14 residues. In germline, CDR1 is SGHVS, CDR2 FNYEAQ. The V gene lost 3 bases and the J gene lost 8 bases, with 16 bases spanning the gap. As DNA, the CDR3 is TGTGCCAGCAGCTTTTTGCCAGAGACTAAGGGCTACACCTTC. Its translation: CASSFLPETKGYTF.

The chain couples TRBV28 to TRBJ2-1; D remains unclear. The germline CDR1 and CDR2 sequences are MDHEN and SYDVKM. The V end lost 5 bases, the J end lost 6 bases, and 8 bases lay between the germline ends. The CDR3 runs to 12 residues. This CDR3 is CASSPYFNEQFF. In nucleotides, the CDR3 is TGTGCCAGCAGTCCCTACTTCAATGAGCAGTTCTTC.

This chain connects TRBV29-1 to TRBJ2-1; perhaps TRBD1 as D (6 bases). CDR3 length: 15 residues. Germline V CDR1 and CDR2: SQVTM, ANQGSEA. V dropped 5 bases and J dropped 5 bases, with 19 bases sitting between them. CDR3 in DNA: TGCAGCGTTTCCAATCAGGGGCAGGAGAACAATGAGCAGTTCTTC. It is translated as CSVSNQGQENNEQFF.

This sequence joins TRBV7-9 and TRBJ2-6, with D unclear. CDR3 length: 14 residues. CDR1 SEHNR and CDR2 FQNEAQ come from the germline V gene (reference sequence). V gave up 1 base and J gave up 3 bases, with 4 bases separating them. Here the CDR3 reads CASSLGGGANVLTF. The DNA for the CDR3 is TGTGCCAGCAGCTTAGGAGGTGGGGCCAACGTCCTGACTTTC. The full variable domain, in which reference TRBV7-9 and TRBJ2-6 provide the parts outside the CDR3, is DTGVSQNPRHKITKRGQNVTFRCDPISEHNRLYWYRQTLGQGPEFLTYFQNEAQLEKSRLLSDRFSAERPKGSFSTLEIQRTEQGDSAMYLCASSLGGGANVLTFGAGSRLTVL.

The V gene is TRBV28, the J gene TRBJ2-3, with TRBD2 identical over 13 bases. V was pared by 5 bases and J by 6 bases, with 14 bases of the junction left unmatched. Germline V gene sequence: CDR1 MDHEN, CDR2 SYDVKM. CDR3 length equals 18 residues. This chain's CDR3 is CASSARSPGLAGVDTQYF. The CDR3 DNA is TGTGCCAGCAGTGCACGGAGTCCCGGACTAGCGGGAGTGGATACGCAGTATTTT.

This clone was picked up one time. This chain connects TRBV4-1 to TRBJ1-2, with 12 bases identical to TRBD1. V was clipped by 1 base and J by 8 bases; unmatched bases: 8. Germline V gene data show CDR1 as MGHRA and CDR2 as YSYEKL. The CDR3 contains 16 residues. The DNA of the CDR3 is TGCGCCAGCAGCCAAGTTGGGACAGGGGGCACGGGAGGCTACACCTTC. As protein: CASSQVGTGGTGGYTF.

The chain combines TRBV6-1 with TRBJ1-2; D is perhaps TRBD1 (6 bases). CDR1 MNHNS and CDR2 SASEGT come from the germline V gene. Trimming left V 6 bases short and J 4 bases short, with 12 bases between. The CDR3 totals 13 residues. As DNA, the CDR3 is TGTGCCAGCAGCCTACAGGGTAGCTATGGCTACACCTTC. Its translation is CASSLQGSYGYTF.